The 22 T cell receptor beta chains in this list originate from one sample, sequenced in a study of cytotoxic CD8 clonotypes in ibrutinib-treated CLL. Sequencing was performed with immunoSEQ multiplex PCR; in TCRdb, only in-frame clones are kept and a portion is missing. The sample contains about 30,000 clones, approximately 54% of which appear only once. The sequencing here drew on PBMCs, taken before ibrutinib treatment. These receptors were taken from a human donor with chronic lymphocytic leukemia.

This chain uses TRBV7-8 with TRBJ1-1; D is perhaps TRBD1 (5 bases). Trimming left V 5 bases short and J 0 bases short, with 19 bases between. This CDR3 region has 17 residues. In germline, CDR1 is SGHVS, CDR2 FQNEAQ. The CDR3 here is CASSPKVSTVMNTEAFF. The CDR3 region has the DNA TGTGCCAGCAGCCCGAAAGTATCGACAGTTATGAACACTGAAGCTTTCTTT.

The chain is built from TRBV11-2 and TRBJ1-4, with no clear D. Trimming pared 0 bases from V and 0 bases from J, leaving 5 bases between. The CDR3 has 15 residues. In germline, CDR1 is SGHAT, CDR2 FQNNGV. CDR3 in amino acids: CASSLDLATNEKLFF. The DNA of the CDR3 is TGTGCCAGCAGCTTAGATCTTGCAACTAATGAAAAACTGTTTTTT.

In regard to this clone: One end of the junction is discordant with germline, which a read error may explain. Other DNA sequences in this specimen translate into the identical CDR3. This chain uses TRBV10-3 with TRBJ2-1; tentative D call: TRBD1 (5 bases). The CDR3 runs to 15 residues. CDR1 is ENHRY, CDR2 SYGVKD, per germline. The DNA of the CDR3 is TGTGCTATCAGTGGTGACAGTAGTACCTACAATGAGCAGTTCTTC. Encoded protein: CAISGDSSTYNEQFF.

The V call is TRBV28, the J call TRBJ2-1; D uncertain. CDR3 length: 15 residues. V lost 1 base and J lost 0, with 7 bases in between. Germline-derived CDR1 and CDR2 are MDHEN and SYDVKM. This chain's CDR3 is CASSLSQYSYNEQFF. Written as DNA, the CDR3 is TGTGCCAGCAGTTTATCCCAGTACTCCTACAATGAGCAGTTCTTC.

This chain connects TRBV7-9 to TRBJ1-3; D unresolved. The length of the CDR3 is 14 residues. CDR1 and CDR2 from the germline V gene are SEHNR and FQNEAQ (reference sequence). V lost 5 bases and J 0 bases, leaving 8 bases between the germline ends. The CDR3 region has the DNA TGTGCCAGCAGCGAGGGCGTCTCTGGAAACACCATATATTTT. This gives the protein CASSEGVSGNTIYF. The variable domain in full, completed from reference TRBV7-9 and TRBJ1-3, reads DTGVSQNPRHKITKRGQNVTFRCDPISEHNRLYWYRQTLGQGPEFLTYFQNEAQLEKSRLLSDRFSAERPKGSFSTLEIQRTEQGDSAMYLCASSEGVSGNTIYFGEGSWLTVV.

The chain joins TRBV7-2 to TRBJ2-7, with TRBD2 as a possible D gene (5 bases). Germline lookup yields CDR1 SGHTA and CDR2 FQGNSA. With 2 bases removed from V and 1 base from J, the gap between germline ends came to 6 bases. This CDR3 is built from 13 residues. The CDR3 nucleotides read TGTGCCAGCAGCTTACCGGGATCCTACGAGCAGTACTTC. Its protein is CASSLPGSYEQYF.

This chain connects TRBV5-7 to TRBJ2-7, with 12 bases that match TRBD1. TRBV5-7 is designated an ORF whose function remains uncertain. After removal of 1 base from V and 2 bases from J, the junction contained 10 bases not matched to a gene. The CDR3 runs 18 residues. Here the CDR3 DNA reads TGTGCCAGCAGCTTGCGCGGGACAGGGGGCCATAAGCCCTACGAGCAGTACTTC. It is translated as CASSLRGTGGHKPYEQYF.

This chain links TRBV7-2 with TRBJ1-2; tentatively, D is TRBD1 (5 bases). The CDR3 totals 14 residues. CDR1 is SGHTA, CDR2 FQGNSA, per germline. V shed 4 bases and J shed 6 bases, with 15 bases lying between them. CDR3 loop: CASSSSGASDGYTF. The CDR3 nucleotides read TGTGCCAGCAGCTCGTCCGGGGCGTCAGATGGCTACACCTTC.

This clone showed up just a few times. V usage is TRBV4-1 and J usage is TRBJ2-2; D perhaps matches TRBD1 (7 bases). This CDR3 comprises 15 residues. CDR1 and CDR2 (germline): MGHRA, YSYEKL. V was clipped by 2 bases and J by 4 bases, with 11 bases between them. The CDR3 sequence: CASSQSQGGTGELFF. CDR3 sequence (DNA): TGCGCCAGCAGCCAATCCCAGGGGGGCACCGGGGAGCTGTTTTTT.

The sample holds a few counts of this clone. A junction boundary mismatches the germline segment, possibly from a read error. The chain carries TRBV20-1 and TRBJ2-7; 7 nucleotides line up with TRBD1. Germline CDR1 reads DFQATT; CDR2 reads SNEGSKA (reference sequence). The CDR3 consists of 9 residues. The CDR3 region has the DNA TGCAGTGCTAGACCTACAGGGGAATTC. Translating gives CSARPTGEF.

J is TRBJ1-2 and V is TRBV29-1; D may be TRBD1 (5 bases). Germline CDR1 SQVTM, CDR2 ANQGSEA. V was pared by 0 bases and J by 3 bases, with 14 bases between. The CDR3 loop spans 15 amino acids. The CDR3 DNA reads as TGCAGCGTTGAAGATCGTGGCAGGGCCCACTATGGCTACACCTTC. It encodes CSVEDRGRAHYGYTF.

This clone has only a few counts. The chain has TRBV10-1 and TRBJ2-3, with 7 bases identical to TRBD2. The CDR3 is 17 residues long. After removal of 1 base from V and 4 bases from J, the junction contained 11 bases not matched to a gene. The germline V gene encodes CDR1 WNHNN and CDR2 SYGVQD (reference sequence). The DNA of the CDR3 is TGCGCCAGCAGTGAGTGGATAGCGGGTACAAAGGCAGATACGCAGTATTTT. It encodes CASSEWIAGTKADTQYF.

This rearrangement joins TRBV27 to TRBJ1-2, with 11 bases lining up with TRBD1. The germline V gene has CDR1 MNHEY and CDR2 SMNVEV (reference sequence). The CDR3 totals 15 residues. V lost 3 bases, J lost 5 bases, and 5 bases stayed unmatched. CDR3 protein: CASSLGQGVGYGYTF. Written as DNA, the CDR3 is TGTGCCAGCAGTTTGGGACAGGGGGTAGGGTATGGCTACACCTTC.

Turning to this clone: Other DNA sequences in this sample translate to the same CDR3. The V call is TRBV18, the J call TRBJ2-5; no reliable D call. CDR1 and CDR2 (germline): KGHSH, LQKENI. V lost 0 bases and J 2 bases, leaving 4 bases between the germline ends. The CDR3 totals 13 residues. The CDR3 nucleotides read TGTGCCAGCTCACCACCGGGACAAGAGACCCAGTACTTC. It is translated as CASSPPGQETQYF.

The chain links TRBV6-5 to TRBJ1-5, with TRBD1 matching over 10 bases. V dropped 6 bases and J dropped 7; count of bases not matched to a gene: 9. The CDR3 spans 15 residues. CDR1 is MNHEY, CDR2 SVGAGI, per germline. The CDR3 DNA reads as TGTGCCAGCAGACTGACAGGGGGCGCGGGACAGCCCCAGCATTTT. Amino acid sequence: CASRLTGGAGQPQHF.

The sample holds one count of this clone. The chain carries TRBV29-1 and TRBJ2-5; tentative D call: TRBD1 (6 bases). The CDR3 has 14 amino acids. Germline lookup yields CDR1 SQVTM and CDR2 ANQGSEA. With 4 bases removed from V and 1 base from J, the gap between germline ends came to 13 bases. CDR3 DNA: TGCAGCGTTGCGGCAGGGGAAGGCCAAGAGACCCAGTACTTC. This gives the protein CSVAAGEGQETQYF.

This clone has just one count. V gene TRBV7-6 combines with J gene TRBJ2-7; the D is unclear. CDR1 and CDR2 from the germline V gene are SGHVS and FNYEAQ. V was trimmed by 1 base and J by 5 bases, leaving 18 bases between them. The CDR3 sequence is 16 residues long. Here the CDR3 DNA reads TGTGCCAGCAGCTTAGTCCCGACGGAGCCATCGGACGAGCAGTACTTC. Its translation: CASSLVPTEPSDEQYF.

J is TRBJ1-5 and V is TRBV5-6; D perhaps matches TRBD1 (6 bases). The V end lost 1 base, the J end lost 2 bases, and 19 bases lay between the germline ends. The CDR3 runs to 18 residues. Germline V gives CDR1 SGHDT, CDR2 YYEEEE. In nucleotides, the CDR3 is TGTGCCAGCAGCTTGAGATACCCCGGGACATCGGGCAATCAGCCCCAGCATTTT. It yields the protein CASSLRYPGTSGNQPQHF.

V is TRBV5-1 and J is TRBJ2-3; D gene ambiguous. Germline-derived CDR1 and CDR2 are SGHRS and YFSETQ. The CDR3 covers 13 residues. V dropped 1 base and J dropped 2 bases, with 5 bases sitting between them. CDR3 sequence (DNA): TGCGCCAGCAGCTTGCGTCTCACAGATACGCAGTATTTT. Protein product: CASSLRLTDTQYF.

This chain links TRBV11-3 with TRBJ1-5; 8 positions match TRBD1. V lost 0 bases to trimming and J lost 5 bases; unmatched junction nucleotides: 6. CDR3 size: 16 residues. CDR1 SGHNT and CDR2 YENEEA come from the germline V gene. CDR3 protein: CASSLDPTGADQPQHF. CDR3 in DNA: TGTGCCAGCAGCTTAGATCCGACAGGGGCCGATCAGCCCCAGCATTTT.

The rearrangement uses TRBV27 and TRBJ2-7; a weak D match, TRBD2 (5 bases). The CDR3 spans 14 residues. The V gene lost 5 bases and the J gene lost 0 bases, with 11 bases spanning the gap. Germline V gene lookup returns CDR1 MNHEY and CDR2 SMNVEV (reference sequence). CDR3 sequence reads: CASSRLSSSYEQYF. The CDR3, as DNA: TGTGCCAGCAGTCGACTATCATCCTCCTACGAGCAGTACTTC.

The rearrangement uses TRBV29-1 and TRBJ1-1; D may be TRBD1 (6 bases). V was clipped by 3 bases and J by 2 bases, with 10 bases between them. The CDR3 extends over 13 amino acids. Germline V lookup: CDR1 SQVTM, CDR2 ANQGSEA. The CDR3: CSVDSGGNTEAFF. The CDR3 nucleotides read TGCAGCGTTGACTCCGGGGGCAACACTGAAGCTTTCTTT. Full variable domain (remainder filled in from reference TRBV29-1 and TRBJ1-1): SAVISQKPSRDICQRGTSLTIQCQVDSQVTMMFWYRQQPGQSLTLIATANQGSEATYESGFVIDKFPISRPNLTFSTLTVSNMSPEDSSIYLCSVDSGGNTEAFFGQGTRLTVV.